These 30 T cell receptor beta chains were all obtained from the same sample, sequenced in a study of blood T cell repertoires in COVID-19. Generated by immunoSEQ multiplex PCR, the TCRdb table keeps only in-frame clones and is missing some. The sample shows about 84,000 clones, 80% to 90% of them seen only once. The sequenced sample consisted of peripheral blood. All receptors come from a man older than 75 with active or convalescent COVID-19.

The chain joins TRBV7-2 to TRBJ2-7, with D maybe TRBD2 (8 bases). The CDR3 has 16 amino acids. Germline loops: CDR1 SGHTA, CDR2 FQGNSA. V was pared by 5 bases and J by 2 bases, with 19 bases between. CDR3 DNA: TGTGCCAGCAGCCCATCGGGGGGGCAGGGGGCCTACGAGCAGTACTTC. This translates into CASSPSGGQGAYEQYF.

The chain recombines TRBV9 with TRBJ1-6; TRBD1 aligns across 7 bases. The length of the CDR3 is 14 residues. Trimming cost V 5 bases and J 6 bases; bases outside gene matches: 5. The germline CDR1 and CDR2 sequences are SGDLS and YYNGEE. As DNA, the CDR3 is TGTGCCAGCAGTAGGGACAGTGCTAATTCACCCCTCCACTTT. It encodes CASSRDSANSPLHF. Full variable domain (missing parts from reference TRBV9 and TRBJ1-6): DSGVTQTPKHLITATGQRVTLRCSPRSGDLSVYWYQQSLDQGLQFLIQYYNGEERAKGNILERFSAQQFPDLHSELNLSSLELGDSALYFCASSRDSANSPLHFGNGTRLTVT.

The J gene is TRBJ2-3, the V gene TRBV5-1; D may be TRBD1 (6 bases). Germline loops: CDR1 SGHRS, CDR2 YFSETQ. The CDR3 spans 16 residues. Trimming cost V 2 bases and J 0 bases, with 13 bases left between them. The DNA of the CDR3 is TGCGCCAGCAGCTTAACCGGGACACCTAGCACAGATACGCAGTATTTT. This translates into CASSLTGTPSTDTQYF. Full variable domain (outside the CDR3, taken from reference TRBV5-1 and TRBJ2-3): KAGVTQTPRYLIKTRGQQVTLSCSPISGHRSVSWYQQTPGQGLQFLFEYFSETQRNKGNFPGRFSGRQFSNSRSEMNVSTLELGDSALYLCASSLTGTPSTDTQYFGPGTRLTVL.

In regard to this clone: Other DNA sequences in this sample translate to the same CDR3. This sequence joins TRBV3-1 (or the pseudogene TRBV3-2) and TRBJ1-5; a possible D gene is TRBD1 (5 bases). Trimming removed 3 bases from V and 2 bases from J, with 8 bases in between. Germline assignment: CDR1 LGHDT and CDR2 YNNKEL (reference sequence). This CDR3 is built from 14 residues. The CDR3: CASSQGGGNQPQHF. CDR3 DNA: TGTGCCAGCAGCCAGGGGGGGGGCAATCAGCCCCAGCATTTT.

The gene calls are TRBV24-1 and TRBJ2-7; 10 bases fit TRBD2. This CDR3 contains 15 residues. Germline CDR1 and CDR2: KGHDR and SFDVKD. The junction had 7 bases not matched to a gene; V was cut back by 9 bases and J by 0 bases. The CDR3 region has the DNA TGTGCCACCTACTCCGGGACTAGCGACTCCTACGAGCAGTACTTC. This encodes CATYSGTSDSYEQYF.

This clone was seen just once. The V call is TRBV28, the J call TRBJ2-3, with 7 bases that match TRBD2. The CDR3 runs to 15 residues. Per germline, CDR1 MDHEN and CDR2 SYDVKM. J lost 1 base, V lost 5 bases, and 6 bases had no gene match. The CDR3 DNA follows: TGTGCCAGCAGTGGGGGAGGGATTGGCACAGATACGCAGTATTTT. As protein: CASSGGGIGTDTQYF.

The chain joins TRBV11-2 to TRBJ2-7; weak D call: TRBD2 (5 bases). With 6 bases removed from V and 3 bases from J, the gap between germline ends came to 6 bases. The CDR3 loop spans 11 amino acids. The V gene's germline CDR1 is SGHAT and CDR2 FQNNGV. The CDR3 coding sequence is TGTGCCAGCAGTACTAGCTACGAGCAGTACTTC. Its translation: CASSTSYEQYF.

The CDR3 loop reads CASSQPRPGGPYYNEQFF. The CDR3, as DNA: TGTGCCAGCAGCCAACCCAGACCGGGAGGGCCATACTACAATGAGCAGTTCTTC. V gene TRBV14 combines with J gene TRBJ2-1; 8 bases align to TRBD2. This CDR3 is built from 18 residues. Germline V gene sequence: CDR1 SGHDN, CDR2 FVKESK. V was clipped by 2 bases and J by 3 bases; unmatched bases: 12.

By proportion, this clone is medium-sized. The junction shows a germline mismatch at one end, possibly a read error. This CDR3 is CASSLKTSGEDAGELFF. The CDR3 nucleotides read TGTGCTAGCAGCTTAAAGACTAGCGGGGAGGACGCCGGGGAGCTGTTTTTT. The chain carries TRBV7-7 and TRBJ2-2; 11 nucleotides match TRBD2. Germline V lookup: CDR1 SSHAT, CDR2 FNYEAQ (reference sequence). This CDR3 has 17 residues.

The CDR3 sequence is CASSQVGSGTHEQFF. CDR3 sequence (DNA): TGCGCCAGCAGCCAAGTCGGCTCGGGAACCCATGAGCAGTTCTTC. The chain combines TRBV4-3 with TRBJ2-1; weak D call: TRBD2 (5 bases). The CDR3 consists of 15 residues. Germline V gives CDR1 LGHNA, CDR2 YSLEER. Trimming took 1 base from V and 8 from J, leaving 15 bases between them.

This chain connects TRBV20-1 to TRBJ2-1, with D possibly TRBD1 on 6 matching bases. The germline V gene has CDR1 DFQATT and CDR2 SNEGSKA (reference sequence). V lost 3 bases and J 0 bases, leaving 15 bases between the germline ends. The CDR3 loop spans 16 amino acids. In DNA, the CDR3 is TGCAGTGCTAGTGTAGGGGGAGAGAGCTCCTACAATGAGCAGTTCTTC. Encoded protein: CSASVGGESSYNEQFF.

The chain joins TRBV19 to TRBJ1-1; unclear D gene. The V and J ends lost 3 bases and 7 bases respectively, with 15 bases between them. Germline V CDR1 and CDR2: LNHDA, SQIVND (reference sequence). The length of the CDR3 is 14 residues. DNA for the CDR3: TGTGCCAGTAGTATGTCGGGGATCTCAGGTGAAGCTTTCTTT. Translating it yields CASSMSGISGEAFF.

This rearrangement joins TRBV5-1 to TRBJ1-3, with 7 bases matching TRBD1. Losses at the gene ends were 1 base for V and 4 bases for J; bases not matched to a gene: 2. Germline CDR1 SGHRS, CDR2 YFSETQ. This CDR3 is 14 amino acids long. The CDR3 spells CASSLTGAGNTIYF. CDR3 DNA sequence: TGCGCCAGCAGCTTGACAGGGGCGGGAAACACCATATATTTT. Based on the CDR3 plus reference TRBV5-1 and TRBJ1-3, the full variable domain is KAGVTQTPRYLIKTRGQQVTLSCSPISGHRSVSWYQQTPGQGLQFLFEYFSETQRNKGNFPGRFSGRQFSNSRSEMNVSTLELGDSALYLCASSLTGAGNTIYFGEGSWLTVV.

This clone was observed a few times. The chain joins TRBV10-3 to TRBJ1-1; D gene uncertain. Trimming removed 6 bases from V and 1 base from J, with 9 bases in between. Germline CDR1 and CDR2: ENHRY and SYGVKD. This CDR3 has 13 residues. The CDR3 reads CAIRDEANTEAFF. CDR3 nucleotides: TGTGCCATCAGAGACGAGGCGAACACTGAAGCTTTCTTT.

The rearrangement uses TRBV27 and TRBJ1-2; no definite D call. V lost 8 bases to trimming and J lost 5 bases, with 18 bases between them. Germline CDR1 is MNHEY and CDR2 is SMNVEV (reference sequence). CDR3 size: 14 residues. The CDR3 DNA reads as TGTGCCAGCCCTTCTCCCGATGGAGGTTATGGCTACACCTTC. Its protein product is CASPSPDGGYGYTF.

The CDR3 region is CAAAGFLNYGYTF. The CDR3 bases are TGTGCCGCCGCAGGGTTTCTTAACTATGGCTACACCTTC. J is TRBJ1-2 and V is TRBV10-3, with TRBD1 as a possible D gene (5 bases). There are 13 residues in the CDR3. Germline CDR1 and CDR2: ENHRY and SYGVKD. V lost 11 bases to trimming and J lost 1 base, with 14 bases between them.

This chain links TRBV6-2 or TRBV6-3 with TRBJ2-6; TRBD1 matches at 7 bases. CDR3 length equals 17 residues. J was trimmed by 0 bases and V by 2 bases; bases with no gene match: 4. Germline V gene lookup returns CDR1 MNHEY and CDR2 SVGEGT. In DNA, the CDR3 is TGTGCCAGCAGTTACCCTACAGGGGTCTCTGGGGCCAACGTCCTGACTTTC. It translates to CASSYPTGVSGANVLTF.

This rearrangement joins TRBV3-1 (or the pseudogene TRBV3-2) to TRBJ1-1; D gene uncertain. This CDR3 is 11 amino acids long. CDR1 is LGHDT and CDR2 is YNNKEL in the germline V gene (reference sequence). V dropped 5 bases and J dropped 8 bases, with 9 bases sitting between them. CDR3: CASSTYSEAFF. The CDR3 DNA is TGTGCCAGCAGCACATATTCGGAAGCTTTCTTT.

The rearrangement links TRBV24-1 to TRBJ1-5; D is ambiguous. V lost 4 bases and J 6 bases, leaving 3 bases between the germline ends. Looked up from germline, CDR1 is KGHDR and CDR2 is SFDVKD. The CDR3 length is 11 residues. DNA for the CDR3: TGTGCCACCAGTGACTCTCAGCCCCAGCATTTT. Encoded protein: CATSDSQPQHF.

Details on this clone: The sample contains more than one DNA sequence encoding this CDR3. This chain links TRBV6-1 with TRBJ2-7; 10 bases fit TRBD1. The CDR3 spans 15 residues. After removal of 2 bases from V and 4 bases from J, the junction contained 5 bases not matched to a gene. From germline, CDR1 is MNHNS and CDR2 SASEGT. This chain's CDR3 is CASSEPGTGAYEQYF. Here the CDR3 DNA reads TGTGCCAGCAGTGAACCCGGGACAGGGGCTTACGAGCAGTACTTC.

This chain connects TRBV29-1 to TRBJ1-2; the D gene is possibly TRBD1 (6 bases). The germline CDR1 and CDR2 sequences are SQVTM and ANQGSEA. The V gene lost 4 bases and the J gene lost 8 bases, with 17 bases spanning the gap. The CDR3 consists of 13 residues. In nucleotides, the CDR3 is TGCAGCGTTGGGATTACAGGGTTGGGAGGCTACACCTTC. Encoded protein: CSVGITGLGGYTF. Full variable domain (remainder filled in from reference TRBV29-1 and TRBJ1-2): SAVISQKPSRDICQRGTSLTIQCQVDSQVTMMFWYRQQPGQSLTLIATANQGSEATYESGFVIDKFPISRPNLTFSTLTVSNMSPEDSSIYLCSVGITGLGGYTFGSGTRLTVV.

The chain combines TRBV19 with TRBJ1-6, with 10 bases lining up with TRBD1. V dropped 6 bases and J dropped 8; count of bases not matched to a gene: 4. CDR1 and CDR2 from the germline V gene are LNHDA and SQIVND (reference sequence). The CDR3 is made up of 14 amino acids. Written as DNA, the CDR3 is TGTGCCAGTAGCCGGGACAGGGGTCATTCACCCCTCCACTTT. This sequence encodes CASSRDRGHSPLHF.

This chain uses TRBV19 with TRBJ2-7, with TRBD1 identical over 8 bases. The CDR3 extends over 14 amino acids. Unmatched junction bases numbered 8, after V lost 4 bases and J lost 6 bases. Germline V gives CDR1 LNHDA, CDR2 SQIVND (reference sequence). The CDR3 DNA sequence: TGTGCCAGTAGTACGAGGACAGGGATGGGCGAGCAGTACTTC. It specifies CASSTRTGMGEQYF.

V gene TRBV5-1 combines with J gene TRBJ1-6, with TRBD1 as a possible D gene (6 bases). V shed 4 bases and J shed 6 bases, with 14 bases lying between them. The CDR3 has 15 residues. Germline CDR1 reads SGHRS; CDR2 reads YFSETQ. The CDR3 nucleotides are TGCGCCAGCAGCGCAACAGGGTCAGCTAATTCACCCCTCCACTTT. As protein: CASSATGSANSPLHF.

The rearrangement links TRBV12-5 to TRBJ2-1; 9 bases agree with TRBD1. Per the germline V gene, CDR1 is LGHNT and CDR2 is FRNRAP. V was clipped by 11 bases and J by 8 bases; unmatched bases: 10. The CDR3 covers 13 residues. CDR3 DNA sequence: TGTGCTGGCCGGGGACAGGGTGTGGATGAGCAGTTCTTC. Its translation is CAGRGQGVDEQFF.

The rearrangement uses TRBV5-4 and TRBJ1-1; 7 nucleotides align to TRBD1. V was clipped by 4 bases and J by 0 bases; unmatched bases: 9. Per germline, CDR1 SGHNT and CDR2 YYREEE (reference sequence). The CDR3 covers 16 residues. For the CDR3, the DNA is TGTGCCAGCAGCCCTCGGGACAGCTTCATGAACACTGAAGCTTTCTTT. Residues: CASSPRDSFMNTEAFF.

The V gene is TRBV11-2, the J gene TRBJ2-7; 8 bases align to TRBD2. Germline V gives CDR1 SGHAT, CDR2 FQNNGV. The CDR3 extends over 15 amino acids. Losses at the gene ends were 1 base for V and 4 bases for J; bases not matched to a gene: 6. The CDR3 region has the DNA TGTGCCAGCAGCTTAGCCGCGGGAGGCCTATACGAGCAGTACTTC. It yields the protein CASSLAAGGLYEQYF.

This clone appeared a single time. This rearrangement joins TRBV4-2 to TRBJ1-1; 10 nucleotides align to TRBD1. Germline trimming cut 4 bases from V and 11 bases from J; bases unmatched to any gene: 13. Germline V CDR1 and CDR2: LGHNA, YNFKEQ. This CDR3 spans 15 amino acids. The CDR3 DNA follows: TGTGCCAGCAGCCCGCGTTTGGACAGGGGACAGGGGGCTTTCTTT. This translates into CASSPRLDRGQGAFF.

This clone was observed a single time. The rearrangement joins TRBV5-1 to TRBJ1-1, with D unclear. V lost 1 base, J lost 1 base, and 11 bases lay in between. Germline values: CDR1 SGHRS, CDR2 YFSETQ. The CDR3 runs 15 residues. The CDR3 region has the DNA TGCGCCAGCAGCTTGACATCGCAGGCGAACACTGAAGCTTTCTTT. This sequence encodes CASSLTSQANTEAFF.

J is TRBJ1-6 and V is TRBV4-2, with 7 bases matching TRBD1. Germline V gives CDR1 LGHNA, CDR2 YNFKEQ. The CDR3 is 19 residues long. V was clipped by 4 bases and J by 0 bases; unmatched bases: 12. The CDR3 bases are TGTGCCAGCAGCCCTGAGGGTGGTAGGGGGCTCTCCTATAATTCACCCCTCCACTTT. Its translation: CASSPEGGRGLSYNSPLHF.